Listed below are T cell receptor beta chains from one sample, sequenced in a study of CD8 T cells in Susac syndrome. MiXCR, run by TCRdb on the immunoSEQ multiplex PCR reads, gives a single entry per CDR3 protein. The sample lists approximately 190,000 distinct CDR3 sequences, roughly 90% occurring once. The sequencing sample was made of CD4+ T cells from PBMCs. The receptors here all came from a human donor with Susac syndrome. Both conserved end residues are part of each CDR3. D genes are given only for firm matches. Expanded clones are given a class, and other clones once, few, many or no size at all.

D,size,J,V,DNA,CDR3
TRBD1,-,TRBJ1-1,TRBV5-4,TGTGCCAGCAGAGAATCGGGACAGCTGAACACTGAAGCTTTCTTT,CASRESGQLNTEAFF
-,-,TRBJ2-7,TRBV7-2,TGTGCCAGCAGCTTAGGAGCAGGGGTTAGGTACGAGCAGTACTTC,CASSLGAGVRYEQYF
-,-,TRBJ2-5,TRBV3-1,TGTGCCAGCAGCCAAGTTACGGAGACCCAGTACTTC,CASSQVTETQYF
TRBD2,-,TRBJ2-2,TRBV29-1,TGCAGTGTTGCACTAGCGGGACAGAACACCGGGGAGCTGTTTTTT,CSVALAGQNTGELFF
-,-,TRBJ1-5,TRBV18,TGTGCCAGCTCTCCCCTTGGGGACAATCAGCCCCAGCATTTT,CASSPLGDNQPQHF
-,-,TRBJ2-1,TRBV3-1,TGTGCCAGCGGTGGAAGCTCCTACAATGAGCAGTTCTTC,CASGGSSYNEQFF
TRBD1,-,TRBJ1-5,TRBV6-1,TGTGCCAGCAGAAGTTTGACAGGGGGCGAAAATCAGCCCCAGCATTTT,CASRSLTGGENQPQHF
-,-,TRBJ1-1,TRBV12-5,TGTGCTAGTGGTTTGGTACCTGTCTTCAGGGCTTTCTTT,CASGLVPVFRAFF
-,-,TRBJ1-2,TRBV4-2,TGTGCCAGCAGCCCGTCGGCACAGCTCACCGGCCTTAACTATGGCTACACCTTC,CASSPSAQLTGLNYGYTF
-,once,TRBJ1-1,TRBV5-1,TGCGCCAGCAGCAGCCAGACAAGAGGGAGCACTGAAGCTTTCTTT,CASSSQTRGSTEAFF
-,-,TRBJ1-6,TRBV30,TGTGCCTGGAGCCACCCCAGGACAGCTGATAATTCACCCCTCCACTTT,CAWSHPRTADNSPLHF
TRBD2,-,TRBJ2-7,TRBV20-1,TGCAGTGCTGCCGGGACTAGCTTGTACGAGCAGTACTTC,CSAAGTSLYEQYF
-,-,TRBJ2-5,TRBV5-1,TGCGCCAGCAGCTCACCGCGGGGAGGTCCAGAGACCCAGTACTTC,CASSSPRGGPETQYF
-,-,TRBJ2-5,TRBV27,TGTGCCAGCAGTTTATCGGTGGGGGGGCACCAAGAGACCCAGTACTTC,CASSLSVGGHQETQYF
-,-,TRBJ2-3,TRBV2,TGTGCCAGCAGGGACGGCGGAATTGGAGCAGATACGCAGTATTTT,CASRDGGIGADTQYF
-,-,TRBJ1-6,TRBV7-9,TGTGCCAGCAGCCAGGAGGACTTAACCCTCCACTTT,CASSQEDLTLHF
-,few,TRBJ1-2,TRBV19,TGTGCCAGTCTATCCGGGTCCCTTGGCTACACCTTC,CASLSGSLGYTF
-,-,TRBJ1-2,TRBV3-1,TGTGCCAGCAGCCAAGGGGGACCGGGCCAAGAAGGGAACTATGGCTACACCTTC,CASSQGGPGQEGNYGYTF
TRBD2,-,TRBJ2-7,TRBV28,TGTGCCAGCAGTTTAACGGGAGGACGCTCCTACGAGCAGTACTTC,CASSLTGGRSYEQYF
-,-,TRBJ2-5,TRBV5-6,TGTGCCAGCAGCTTGGAGATTCGGGAGACCCAGTACTTC,CASSLEIRETQYF
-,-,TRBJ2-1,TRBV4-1,TGCGCCAGCAGCCTCCCAGCTAGTAACAATGAGCAGTTCTTC,CASSLPASNNEQFF
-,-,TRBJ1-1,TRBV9,TGTGCCAGCAGCGTCGCGACAGAGAACACTGAAGCTTTCTTT,CASSVATENTEAFF
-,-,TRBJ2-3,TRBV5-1,TGCGCCAGCAGCTTCGTCGGGAGAAGCACAGATACGCAGTATTTT,CASSFVGRSTDTQYF
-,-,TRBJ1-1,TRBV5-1,TGCGCCAGCAGCTTGGCGGCAGCTATGAACACTGAAGCTTTCTTT,CASSLAAAMNTEAFF
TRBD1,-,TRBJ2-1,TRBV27,TGTGCCAGCAGACCTAGGGGACAGCCTACTAATGAGCAGTTCTTC,CASRPRGQPTNEQFF
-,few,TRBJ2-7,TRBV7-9,TGTGCCAGCAGCTTGCAAAGAGAGCAGTACTTC,CASSLQREQYF
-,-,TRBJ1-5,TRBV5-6,TGTGCCAGCAGCTTGTATGGGGGGAGGGGGCAGCCCCAGCATTTT,CASSLYGGRGQPQHF
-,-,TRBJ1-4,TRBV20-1,TGCAGTGCTAGTGGCGAAGCAACTAATGAAAAACTGTTTTTT,CSASGEATNEKLFF
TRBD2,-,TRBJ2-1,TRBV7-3,TGTGCCAGCAGCTCGGGACTAGCGGGAGTGGAGCAGTTCTTC,CASSSGLAGVEQFF
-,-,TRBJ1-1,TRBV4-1,TGCGCCAGCAGCCAACTAGATCTTATCATTGCAGGGAATGCTTTCTTT,CASSQLDLIIAGNAFF
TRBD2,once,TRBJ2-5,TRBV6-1,TGTGCCAGCAGTGAGACACTAGCGGGAGTGGGGGAGACCCAGTACTTC,CASSETLAGVGETQYF
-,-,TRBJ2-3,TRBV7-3,TGTGCCAGCAGCAGTTTTACGCGGGATAAAATCGGGGATACGCAGTATTTT,CASSSFTRDKIGDTQYF
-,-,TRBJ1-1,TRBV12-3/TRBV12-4,TGTGCCAGCAGTTTGGTGGCTAGGACTGAAGCTTTCTTT,CASSLVARTEAFF
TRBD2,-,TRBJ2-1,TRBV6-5,TGTGCCAGCAGTTACGGGACTAGCGAAGGTTCCTACAATGAGCAGTTCTTC,CASSYGTSEGSYNEQFF
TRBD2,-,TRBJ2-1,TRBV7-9,TGTGCCAGCAGCCCTAGCCCGGGACTAGGGTTCTTC,CASSPSPGLGFF
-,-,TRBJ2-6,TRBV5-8,TGTGCCAGCAGCTTATTCAGCTCTGGGGCCAACGTCCTGACTTTC,CASSLFSSGANVLTF
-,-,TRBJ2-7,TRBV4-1,TGCGCCAGCAGCCAAGACAGACAATTGACCTACGAGCAGTACTTC,CASSQDRQLTYEQYF
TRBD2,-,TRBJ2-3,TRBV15,TGTGCCACCAGCAGGGATGCGCTGGGACTAGCGGGGGTACCTAGCACAGATACGCAGTATTTT,CATSRDALGLAGVPSTDTQYF
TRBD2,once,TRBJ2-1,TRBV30,TGTGCCTGGAGTGTGCGGAGCGGGGGTGAGCAGTTCTTC,CAWSVRSGGEQFF
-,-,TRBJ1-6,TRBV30,TGTGCCTGGAAGGATCGGAAATCCTATAATTCACCCCTCCACTTT,CAWKDRKSYNSPLHF
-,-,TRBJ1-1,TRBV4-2,TGTGCCAGCAGCCAAGACCGGGACCGCGTTTTCTTT,CASSQDRDRVFF
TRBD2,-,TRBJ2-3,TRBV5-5,TGTGCCAGCAGCTTAATTAGCGGGGGGCCTACAGATACGCAGTATTTT,CASSLISGGPTDTQYF
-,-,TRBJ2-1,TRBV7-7,TGTGCTAGCAGCGCAAGCTCCTACAATGAGCAGTTCTTC,CASSASSYNEQFF
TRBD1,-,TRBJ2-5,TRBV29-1,TGCAGCGTTGATCGGACAGGGGGGTTTCGGGAGACCCAGTACTTC,CSVDRTGGFRETQYF
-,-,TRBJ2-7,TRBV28,TGTGCCAGCAGTCCCGGTCAGCTTTGGGAGCAGTACTTC,CASSPGQLWEQYF
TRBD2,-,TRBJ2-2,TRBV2,TGTGCCAGCAGTGAATCGGGAGGGGGCACCGGGGAGCTGTTTTTT,CASSESGGGTGELFF
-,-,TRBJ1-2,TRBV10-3,TGTGCCATCAGCCCGGACAGCGATTATGGCTACACCTTC,CAISPDSDYGYTF
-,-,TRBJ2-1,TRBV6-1,TGTGCCAGCAGTTTGTTAGGCCAGAGTGACAATGAGCAGTTCTTC,CASSLLGQSDNEQFF
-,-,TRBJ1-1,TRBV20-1,TGCAGTGCTAGTTTCCGGGACACTGAAGCTTTCTTT,CSASFRDTEAFF
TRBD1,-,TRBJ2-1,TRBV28,TGTGCCAGCAGTCCTGCTCCCGGGACAGGGATCAATGAGCAGTTCTTC,CASSPAPGTGINEQFF
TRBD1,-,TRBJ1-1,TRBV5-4,TGTGCCAGCAGCTCCTCACAGGGGGGAGGAACTGAAGCTTTCTTT,CASSSSQGGGTEAFF
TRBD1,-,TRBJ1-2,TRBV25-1,TGTGCCAGCAGAGGAGACAGGGGGGAATATGGCTACACCTTC,CASRGDRGEYGYTF
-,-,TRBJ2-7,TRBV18,TGTGCCAGCTCACCTCCCGGGACTTACTACGAGCAGTACTTC,CASSPPGTYYEQYF